Here is one T cell receptor beta chain with its context. These data come from a study of control samples from healthy donors and cancer patients. Sequencing used immunoSEQ multiplex PCR; TCRdb keeps in-frame clones, though not all of them. The sample includes 150,000 to 200,000 clones, 90% of them seen just once. The CDR3 consists of 15 residues. The V gene end was trimmed by 5 bases and the J gene end by 7 bases; junction bases not matched to a gene: 11. Germline V lookup: CDR1 SGHNT, CDR2 YENEEA. The chain recombines TRBV11-3 with TRBJ2-5; TRBD1 agrees at 9 bases. Sequenced: blood. This TCR came from a woman aged 50 to 60 in good health. The CDR3 nucleotides read TGTGCCAGCAGCCCTGGGACAGGGCGACGAGGGACCCAGTACTTC. Translating gives CASSPGTGRRGTQYF.